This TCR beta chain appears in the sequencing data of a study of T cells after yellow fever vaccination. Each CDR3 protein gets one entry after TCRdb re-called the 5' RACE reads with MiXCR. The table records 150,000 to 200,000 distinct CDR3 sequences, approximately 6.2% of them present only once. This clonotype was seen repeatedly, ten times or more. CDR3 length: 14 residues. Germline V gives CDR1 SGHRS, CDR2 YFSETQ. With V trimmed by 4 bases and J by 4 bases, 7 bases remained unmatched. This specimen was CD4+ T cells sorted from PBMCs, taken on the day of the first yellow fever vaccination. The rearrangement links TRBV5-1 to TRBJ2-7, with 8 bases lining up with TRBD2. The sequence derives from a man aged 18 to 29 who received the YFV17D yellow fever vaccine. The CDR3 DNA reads TGCGCCAGCAGCCTACGGGGGGGCACTTACGAGCAGTACTTC. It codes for CASSLRGGTYEQYF. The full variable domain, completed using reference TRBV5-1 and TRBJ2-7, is KAGVTQTPRYLIKTRGQQVTLSCSPISGHRSVSWYQQTPGQGLQFLFEYFSETQRNKGNFPGRFSGRQFSNSRSEMNVSTLELGDSALYLCASSLRGGTYEQYFGPGTRLTVT.